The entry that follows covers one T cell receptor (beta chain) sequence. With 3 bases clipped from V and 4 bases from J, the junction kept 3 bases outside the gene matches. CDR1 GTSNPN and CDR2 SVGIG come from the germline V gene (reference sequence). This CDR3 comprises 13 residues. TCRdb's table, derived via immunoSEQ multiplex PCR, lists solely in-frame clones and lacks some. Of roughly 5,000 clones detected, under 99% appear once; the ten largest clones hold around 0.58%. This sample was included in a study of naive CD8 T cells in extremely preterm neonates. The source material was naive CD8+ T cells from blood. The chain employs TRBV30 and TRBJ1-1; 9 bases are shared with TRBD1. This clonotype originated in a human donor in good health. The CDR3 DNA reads TGTGCCTGGAGGGTGACAGGGGGCACTGAAGCTTTCTTT. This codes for CAWRVTGGTEAFF.